This T cell receptor (beta chain) appears in the sequencing data of a study of blood T cells in healthy people across ages. On this clonotype itself: A much bigger clone sits one base away, suggesting this may be a read error.

The CDR3 sequence is 16 residues long. Trimming stripped 7 bases from V and 4 bases from J, with 23 bases between. Germline lookup yields CDR1 ENHRY and CDR2 SYGVKD. Primers used in a second PCR of roughly 6 to 11 cycles were a sample-barcoded 5' primer and a J-beta primer mix. MiXCR was run by TCRdb on the 5' RACE reads, yielding one entry per CDR3 protein. This table holds around 790,000 distinct CDR3 sequences, roughly 44% found once. The chain uses TRBV10-3 and TRBJ2-7; D remains ambiguous. This receptor was identified in a man aged 55-75 years in good health. Sequencing was performed on blood. The CDR3, as DNA: TGTGCCATCATCATTACATCCCAACCGGACGGTTACGAGCAGTACTTC. Encoded protein: CAIIITSQPDGYEQYF.